This TCR beta chain was documented in a study of patients and donors after allogeneic stem cell transplantation. TCRdb fed the RT-PCR reads into MiXCR, producing one record per CDR3 protein. The table shows hundreds of thousands of distinct CDR3 sequences, with 16% occurring only once. Between the trimmed V and J ends, which lost 5 bases and 1 base, there was a span of 21 bases. This CDR3 comprises 18 residues. This chain joins TRBV12-3 or TRBV12-4 and TRBJ1-5, with D possibly TRBD1 on 6 matching bases. Material for sequencing was blood, either unsorted or a sorted T cell fraction (not recorded which). The receptor comes from a human donor who was either an allogeneic HSCT recipient or a stem cell or donor lymphocyte infusion donor (not recorded which). It is not recorded whose cells these are; they may come from a transplant donor. The CDR3 DNA follows: TGTGCCAGCAGTAGATTCGAGGGGGGAGCTATAAGCAATCAGCCCCAGCATTTT. Its protein product is CASSRFEGGAISNQPQHF.